The rows below give T cell receptor beta chains drawn from one sample of a study of blood T cell repertoires in COVID-19. TCRdb keeps only in-frame clones here, not all; method: immunoSEQ multiplex PCR. The data show 150,000 to 200,000 clones, 75% to 90% seen once. The specimen was peripheral blood. The receptors were gathered from a human donor with acute or convalescent COVID-19. The donor label of this sample is uncertain. Both conserved end residues are part of each CDR3. D genes are given only for firm matches. Clone size appears in some rows only: once, few, many, or a class for an expanded clone.

>TRBV27|NA|TRBJ1-5|TRBD1
CASSPPTGQYSNQPQHF
TGTGCCAGCAGTCCGCCCACGGGACAGTATAGCAATCAGCCCCAGCATTTT
>TRBV6-5|once|TRBJ2-3|TRBD1
CASSPRTGGYTQYF
TGTGCCAGCAGTCCCCGGACAGGGGGCTATACGCAGTATTTT
>TRBV3-1/TRBV3-2|NA|TRBJ1-5|NA
CASGTQESNQPQHF
TGTGCCAGCGGGACACAGGAGAGCAATCAGCCCCAGCATTTT
>TRBV7-2|NA|TRBJ2-5|NA
CASSPVLVETQYF
TGTGCCAGCAGCCCGGTGCTAGTAGAGACCCAGTACTTC
>TRBV20-1|NA|TRBJ1-2|NA
CSGQAYGYTF
TGCAGTGGACAGGCCTATGGCTACACCTTC
>TRBV6-5|NA|TRBJ1-1|NA
CASTGTGTNTEAFF
TGTGCCAGCACGGGTACGGGAACGAACACTGAAGCTTTCTTT
>TRBV19|NA|TRBJ2-7|TRBD1
CASSITGGSFSYEQYF
TGTGCCAGTAGTATCACAGGGGGCTCCTTCTCCTACGAGCAGTACTTC
>TRBV7-2|NA|TRBJ1-2|TRBD1
CASSSTGPRGYTF
TGTGCCAGCAGCTCGACAGGGCCCCGTGGCTACACCTTC
>TRBV14|NA|TRBJ2-7|NA
CASSQPGGAAVYEQYF
TGTGCCAGCAGCCAACCTGGAGGCGCCGCCGTCTACGAGCAGTACTTC
>TRBV18|NA|TRBJ1-4|TRBD1
CASSNRPPTGAQNEKLFF
TGTGCCAGCTCCAACCGGCCGCCCACAGGGGCTCAAAATGAAAAACTGTTTTTT
>TRBV5-1|NA|TRBJ1-1|NA
CASSSSPQAMNTEAFF
TGCGCCAGCAGCTCAAGCCCCCAGGCGATGAACACTGAAGCTTTCTTT
>TRBV7-8|NA|TRBJ2-2|NA
CASIPLGGGVRIGELFF
TGTGCCAGCATCCCGCTCGGCGGGGGCGTGAGGATCGGGGAGCTGTTTTTT
>TRBV3-1/TRBV3-2|NA|TRBJ1-3|NA
CASSLTPRGSSGNTIYF
TGTGCCAGCAGCCTAACCCCTCGAGGAAGTTCTGGAAACACCATATATTTT
>TRBV5-1|NA|TRBJ1-3|NA
CASSPQQGNTIYF
TGCGCCAGCAGCCCACAACAGGGAAACACCATATATTTT
>TRBV6-1|NA|TRBJ1-2|NA
CASSEFSGVPSNYGYTF
TGTGCCAGCAGTGAATTTTCAGGGGTCCCTTCTAACTATGGCTACACCTTC
>TRBV30|NA|TRBJ1-6|NA
CAWSATTSASSYNSPLHF
TGTGCCTGGAGTGCCACTACTAGCGCTAGCTCCTATAATTCACCCCTCCACTTT
>TRBV9|once|TRBJ2-5|NA
CASSVAGGNQETQYF
TGTGCCAGCAGCGTAGCTGGGGGCAACCAAGAGACCCAGTACTTC
>TRBV7-2|NA|TRBJ2-1|TRBD1
CASSFQTGEIGNEQFF
TGTGCCAGCAGCTTTCAGACAGGGGAGATCGGCAATGAGCAGTTCTTC
>TRBV30|NA|TRBJ1-1|NA
CAWNGNRANTEAFF
TGTGCCTGGAACGGGAACAGGGCGAACACTGAAGCTTTCTTT
>TRBV18|NA|TRBJ1-5|NA
CASSPGIVGEDSNQPQHF
TGTGCCAGCTCCCCCGGGATTGTAGGGGAGGATAGCAATCAGCCCCAGCATTTT
>TRBV15|NA|TRBJ2-5|TRBD1
CATSREGARGTTQYF
TGTGCCACCAGCAGAGAAGGTGCCAGGGGGACGACCCAGTACTTC
>TRBV6-5|NA|TRBJ1-1|NA
CASSTRQANTEAFF
TGTGCCAGCAGTACCCGACAGGCGAACACTGAAGCTTTCTTT
>TRBV5-1|once|TRBJ2-5|NA
CASSLWALGRQETQYF
TGCGCCAGCAGCTTGTGGGCACTAGGGCGTCAAGAGACCCAGTACTTC
>TRBV10-1|NA|TRBJ2-4|NA
CASSESRVAKNIQYF
TGCGCCAGCAGTGAGTCGAGGGTAGCCAAAAACATTCAGTACTTC